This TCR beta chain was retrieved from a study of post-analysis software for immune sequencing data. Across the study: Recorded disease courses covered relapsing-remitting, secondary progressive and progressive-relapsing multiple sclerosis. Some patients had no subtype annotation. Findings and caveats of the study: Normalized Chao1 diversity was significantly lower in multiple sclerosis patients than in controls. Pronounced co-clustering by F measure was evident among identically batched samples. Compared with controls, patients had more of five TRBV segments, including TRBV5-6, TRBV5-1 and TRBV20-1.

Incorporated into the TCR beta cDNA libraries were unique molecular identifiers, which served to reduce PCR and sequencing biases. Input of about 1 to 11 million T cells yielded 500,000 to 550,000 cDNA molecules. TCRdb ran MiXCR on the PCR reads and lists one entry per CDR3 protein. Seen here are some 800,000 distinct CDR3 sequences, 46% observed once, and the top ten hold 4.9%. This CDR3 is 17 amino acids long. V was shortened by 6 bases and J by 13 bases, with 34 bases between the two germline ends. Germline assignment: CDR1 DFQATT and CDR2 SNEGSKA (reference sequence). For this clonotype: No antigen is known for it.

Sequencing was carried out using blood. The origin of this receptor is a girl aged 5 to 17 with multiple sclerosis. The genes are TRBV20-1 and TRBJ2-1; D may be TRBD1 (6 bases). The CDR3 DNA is TGCAGTGCCTCCCGGACAGTCTCCTCACGCCCAGAAGAGACCCAGTTCTTC. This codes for CSASRTVSSRPEETQFF.